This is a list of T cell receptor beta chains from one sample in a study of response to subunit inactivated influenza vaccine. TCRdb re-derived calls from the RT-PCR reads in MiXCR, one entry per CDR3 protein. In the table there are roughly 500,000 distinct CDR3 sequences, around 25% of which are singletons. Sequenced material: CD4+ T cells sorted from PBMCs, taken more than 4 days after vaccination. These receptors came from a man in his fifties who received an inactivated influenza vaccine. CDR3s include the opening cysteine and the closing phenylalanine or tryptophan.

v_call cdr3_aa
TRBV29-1 CSVQTGGFEAFF
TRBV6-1 CASSRPLDRRGTGELFF
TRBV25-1 CASSHPGVYEQYF
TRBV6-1 CASSITTSSYNEQFF
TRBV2 CASSGLPETEAFF
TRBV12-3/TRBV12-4 CASTISPVTGVHEQYF
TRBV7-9 CASSFAASGVITYTQYF
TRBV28 CASTRGGEQFF
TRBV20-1 CSAKSHSGGNNEQFF
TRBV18 CASSPRMTYEQYF
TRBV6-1 CASSAVSTPDTQYF
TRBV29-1 CSVGSGSNQETQYF
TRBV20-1 CSARGDHSGDQTDTQYF
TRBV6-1 CASSATSGSYNEQFF
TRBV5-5 CASSLVEFGGGGSTEAFF
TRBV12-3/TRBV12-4 CASNGAGGNTDTQYF
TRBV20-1 CSARGQGSYEQYF
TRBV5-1 CASSSQRARGDNEQFF
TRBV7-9 CASSDISGRVYEQYF
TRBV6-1 CASSPSLPGSYGYTF
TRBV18 CASSPQNNEQFF
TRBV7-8 CASSGPNYGYTF
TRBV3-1 CASTQELAGPYEQYF
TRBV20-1 CSAREQGYEQYF
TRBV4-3 CASSQDSRSGLGELFF
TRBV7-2 CASSLARYTDTQYF
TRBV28 CASWQGASTNF
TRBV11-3 CASSGGIDGKNNEQFF
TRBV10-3 CAISDPGQRYEQYF
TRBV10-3 CAISGGQTTNYGYTF
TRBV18 CASSPRSGPSDEQYF
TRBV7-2 CASSRGANTGELFF
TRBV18 CASSPAQGTYEQYF
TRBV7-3 CASSLFGGETQYF
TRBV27 CASSLGWGSTDTQYF
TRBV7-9 CASSSPGVRAEAFF
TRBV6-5 CASSPGTGELFF
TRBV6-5 CASSYPTVEGSVIQYF
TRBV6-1 CASSEDGYGYTF
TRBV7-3 CASSLSLGADTQYF
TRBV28 CASGRDEDF
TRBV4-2 CASSQDALAGLGRNEQFF
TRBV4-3 CASSQEGMPEQYF
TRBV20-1 CSATLAGEIQETQYF
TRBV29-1 CSVLGNHGETQYF
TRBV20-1 CSARSGGASSYNEQFF
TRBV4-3 CASSQERSSYEQYF
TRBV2 CASRRDSSPDTQYF
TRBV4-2 CASSQETDTQYF
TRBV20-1 CSASVTTGQNNSPLHF
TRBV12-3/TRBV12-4 CASTSGGAYEQFF
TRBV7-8 CASSLDSGTYEQYF
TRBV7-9 CASSPATGRTDTQYF
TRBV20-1 CSAQTGQETQYF
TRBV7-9 CASSSGWVSYNEQFF
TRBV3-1 CASRNSGTEAFF
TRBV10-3 CAISWAEIGTEAFF
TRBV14 CASSQATSGTHSEYNEQFF